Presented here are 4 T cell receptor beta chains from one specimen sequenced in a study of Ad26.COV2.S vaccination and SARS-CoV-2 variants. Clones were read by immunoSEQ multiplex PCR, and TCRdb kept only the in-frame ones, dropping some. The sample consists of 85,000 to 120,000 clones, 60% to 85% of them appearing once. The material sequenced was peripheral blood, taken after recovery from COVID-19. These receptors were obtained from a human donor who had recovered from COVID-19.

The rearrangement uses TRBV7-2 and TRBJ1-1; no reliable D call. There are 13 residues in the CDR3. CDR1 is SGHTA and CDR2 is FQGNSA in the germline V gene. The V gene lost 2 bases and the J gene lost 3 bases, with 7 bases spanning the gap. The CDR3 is CASSLRGDTEAFF. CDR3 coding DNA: TGTGCCAGCAGCTTACGGGGTGACACTGAAGCTTTCTTT.

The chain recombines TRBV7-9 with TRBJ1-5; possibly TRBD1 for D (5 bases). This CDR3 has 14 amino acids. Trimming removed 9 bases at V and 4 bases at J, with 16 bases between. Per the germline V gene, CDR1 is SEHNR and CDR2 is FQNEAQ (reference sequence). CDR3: CARGSGGVNQPQHF. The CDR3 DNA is TGTGCCAGGGGAAGCGGGGGAGTTAATCAGCCCCAGCATTTT.

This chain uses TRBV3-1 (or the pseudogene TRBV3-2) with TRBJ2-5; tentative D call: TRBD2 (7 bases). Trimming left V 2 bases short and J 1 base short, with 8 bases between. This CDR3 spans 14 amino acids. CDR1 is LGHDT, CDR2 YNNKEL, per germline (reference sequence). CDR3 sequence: CASSQRGAQETQYF. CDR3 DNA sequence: TGTGCCAGCAGCCAACGGGGGGCCCAAGAGACCCAGTACTTC.

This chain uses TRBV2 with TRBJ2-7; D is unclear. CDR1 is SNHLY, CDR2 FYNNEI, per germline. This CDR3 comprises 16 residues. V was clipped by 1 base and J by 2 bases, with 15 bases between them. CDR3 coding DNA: TGTGCCAGCAGTGAAGACTCCCCTCAGTCGGCCTACGAGCAGTACTTC. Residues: CASSEDSPQSAYEQYF.